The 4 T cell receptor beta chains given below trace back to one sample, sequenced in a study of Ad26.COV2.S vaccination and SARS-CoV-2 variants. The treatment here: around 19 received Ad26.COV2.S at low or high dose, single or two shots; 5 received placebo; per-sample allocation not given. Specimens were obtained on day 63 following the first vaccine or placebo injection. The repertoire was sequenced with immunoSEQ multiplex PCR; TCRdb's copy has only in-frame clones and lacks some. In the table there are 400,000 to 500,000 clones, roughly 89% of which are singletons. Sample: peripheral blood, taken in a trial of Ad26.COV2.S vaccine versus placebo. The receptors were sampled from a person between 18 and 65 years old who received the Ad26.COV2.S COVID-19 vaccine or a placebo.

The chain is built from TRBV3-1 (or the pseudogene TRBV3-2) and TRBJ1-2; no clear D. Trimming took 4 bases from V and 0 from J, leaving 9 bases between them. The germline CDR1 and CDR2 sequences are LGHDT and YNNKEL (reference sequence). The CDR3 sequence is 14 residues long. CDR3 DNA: TGTGCCAGCAGCCCAGGCTCGGCTAACTATGGCTACACCTTC. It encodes CASSPGSANYGYTF.

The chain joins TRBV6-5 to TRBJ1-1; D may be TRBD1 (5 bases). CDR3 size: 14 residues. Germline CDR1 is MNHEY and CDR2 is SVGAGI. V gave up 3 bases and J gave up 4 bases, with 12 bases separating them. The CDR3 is CASSYWQGGTEAFF. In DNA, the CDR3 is TGTGCCAGCAGTTATTGGCAGGGTGGCACTGAAGCTTTCTTT.

The CDR3 DNA follows: TGTGCCAGCAGTCACCGGGACAGTGTAGGTGGCTACACCTTC. This gives the protein CASSHRDSVGGYTF. The chain has TRBV27 and TRBJ1-2, with 7 bases identical to TRBD1. With V trimmed by 5 bases and J by 7 bases, 10 bases remained unmatched. Germline CDR1 reads MNHEY; CDR2 reads SMNVEV (reference sequence). This CDR3 region has 14 residues.

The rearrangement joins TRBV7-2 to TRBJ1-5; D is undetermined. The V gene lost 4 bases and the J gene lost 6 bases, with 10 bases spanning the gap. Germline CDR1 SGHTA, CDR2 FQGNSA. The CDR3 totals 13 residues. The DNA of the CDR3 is TGTGCCAGCAGCTCCCGTTGGGGTCAGCCCCAGCATTTT. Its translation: CASSSRWGQPQHF.